These 26 T cell receptor beta chains were all obtained from the same sample, sequenced in a study of technical replicates of blood from a handful of donors (TCRdb year 2017). Libraries came from the immunoSEQ multiplex PCR assay. TCRdb took this table from immuneACCESS and kept in-frame rearrangements with V and J called. Such tables lack part of the clones; where checked against another copy, unresolved V genes explain under half of the gap, and the rest is unexplained. Across this sample there are over 10,000 clones, with almost 95% seen only once. 7.5% to 8% of the sample is taken by the ten largest. Sequencing was done on a sample of PBMCs. These receptors all come from a human donor in good health.

The chain recombines TRBV6-5 with TRBJ1-1; 8 bases are shared with TRBD1. V dropped 8 bases and J dropped 1; count of bases not matched to a gene: 3. The CDR3 covers 13 residues. In germline, CDR1 is MNHEY, CDR2 SVGAGI. The CDR3 here is CASSGGRNTEAFF. The CDR3 region has the DNA TGTGCCAGCTCAGGGGGCCGGAACACTGAAGCTTTCTTT.

J is TRBJ1-2 and V is TRBV14; 8 bases fit TRBD1. CDR1 SGHDN and CDR2 FVKESK come from the germline V gene. J lost 5 bases, V lost 1 base, and 0 bases had no gene match. The CDR3 runs 13 residues. Here the CDR3 reads CASSQGQGYGYTF. The CDR3 nucleotides read TGTGCCAGCAGCCAAGGACAGGGGTATGGCTACACCTTC.

This clone was seen once. The chain couples TRBV18 to TRBJ2-7; 8 bases match TRBD2. Germline V gives CDR1 KGHSH, CDR2 LQKENI. V shed 2 bases, J shed 7 bases, and the junction held 10 bases outside the gene matches. This CDR3 has 15 amino acids. In nucleotides, the CDR3 is TGTGCCAGCTCACCAGTCCCGGGACTAGGTGTAGAGCAGTACTTC. Translating it yields CASSPVPGLGVEQYF. Based on the CDR3 plus reference TRBV18 and TRBJ2-7, the full variable domain is NAGVMQNPRHLVRRRGQEARLRCSPMKGHSHVYWYRQLPEEGLKFMVYLQKENIIDESGMPKERFSAEFPKEGPSILRIQQVVRGDSAAYFCASSPVPGLGVEQYFGPGTRLTVT.

V gene TRBV2 combines with J gene TRBJ1-2, with TRBD1 as a possible D gene (5 bases). The V gene's germline CDR1 is SNHLY and CDR2 FYNNEI. The CDR3 runs 15 residues. Between the trimmed V and J ends, which lost 8 bases and 4 bases, there was a span of 20 bases. CDR3 in DNA: TGTGCCAGCGTGGACACAACGGGCAATGGCTATGGCTACACCTTC. Residues: CASVDTTGNGYGYTF.

The chain has TRBV7-6 and TRBJ1-1; D remains unclear. Per the germline V gene, CDR1 is SGHVS and CDR2 is FNYEAQ. CDR3 size: 13 residues. V dropped 5 bases and J dropped 6 bases, with 13 bases sitting between them. The CDR3 reads CASSRNTMAEAFF. The CDR3 region has the DNA TGTGCCAGCAGCCGAAACACCATGGCTGAAGCTTTCTTT.

J is TRBJ2-3 and V is TRBV6-4; tentative D call: TRBD2 (6 bases). The CDR3 consists of 15 residues. Looked up from germline, CDR1 is MRHNA and CDR2 is SNTAGT. V dropped 3 bases and J dropped 0 bases, with 10 bases sitting between them. The CDR3 loop reads CASSEGGGSTDTQYF. The CDR3 nucleotides are TGTGCCAGCAGTGAAGGCGGAGGGAGCACAGATACGCAGTATTTT.

The CDR3 coding sequence is TGTGCCAGCTCAACCCTCTTAACGGGAGAAGGCACAGATACGCAGTATTTT. Protein: CASSTLLTGEGTDTQYF. The rearrangement links TRBV18 to TRBJ2-3; maybe TRBD2 (6 bases). Germline CDR1 is KGHSH and CDR2 is LQKENI. Trimming stripped 5 bases from V and 1 base from J, with 19 bases between. There are 17 residues in the CDR3. The variable domain in full, completed from reference TRBV18 and TRBJ2-3, reads NAGVMQNPRHLVRRRGQEARLRCSPMKGHSHVYWYRQLPEEGLKFMVYLQKENIIDESGMPKERFSAEFPKEGPSILRIQQVVRGDSAAYFCASSTLLTGEGTDTQYFGPGTRLTVL.

This chain connects TRBV6-1 to TRBJ2-3; D is unclear. This CDR3 is built from 14 residues. V was pared by 5 bases and J by 1 base, with 10 bases between. From germline, CDR1 is MNHNS and CDR2 SASEGT. CDR3 bases: TGTGCCAGCAGTCGTGGCTTTCGCACAGATACGCAGTATTTT. Translated: CASSRGFRTDTQYF.

The chain joins TRBV7-9 to TRBJ2-1; D perhaps matches TRBD2 (6 bases). Looked up from germline, CDR1 is SEHNR and CDR2 is FQNEAQ (reference sequence). The V gene lost 5 bases and the J gene lost 9 bases, with 23 bases spanning the gap. The CDR3 has 16 amino acids. As DNA, the CDR3 is TGTGCCAGCAGCGGAAGGTGGCTAGCCGAGGAGGGTGAGCAGTTCTTC. Its translation is CASSGRWLAEEGEQFF. Using reference TRBV7-9 and TRBJ2-1 for the parts outside the CDR3, the full variable domain is DTGVSQNPRHKITKRGQNVTFRCDPISEHNRLYWYRQTLGQGPEFLTYFQNEAQLEKSRLLSDRFSAERPKGSFSTLEIQRTEQGDSAMYLCASSGRWLAEEGEQFFGPGTRLTVL.

The rearrangement uses TRBV2 and TRBJ2-1; 10 bases match TRBD1. There are 15 residues in the CDR3. Per germline, CDR1 SNHLY and CDR2 FYNNEI. Trimming cost V 6 bases and J 9 bases; bases outside gene matches: 11. CDR3 in amino acids: CASSWTGGNDGEQFF. The CDR3 DNA sequence: TGTGCCAGCAGCTGGACAGGGGGTAACGACGGTGAGCAGTTCTTC.

This clone was seen only a few times. CDR3 nucleotide sequence: TGTGCCAGCAGCCTTTACGGGACTGACAACAATGAGCAGTTCTTC. It is translated as CASSLYGTDNNEQFF. J is TRBJ2-1 and V is TRBV6-1, with D possibly being TRBD2 (6 bases). V was cut by 6 bases and J by 5 bases, with 17 bases left in between. CDR3 length: 15 residues. Germline V gene data show CDR1 as MNHNS and CDR2 as SASEGT.

The chain employs TRBV19 and TRBJ1-3; 10 bases align to TRBD1. J lost 4 bases, V lost 9 bases, and 6 bases had no gene match. Germline V gene lookup returns CDR1 LNHDA and CDR2 SQIVND (reference sequence). CDR3 length: 14 amino acids. The CDR3 here is CASRGTGDGNTIYF. CDR3 in DNA: TGTGCCAGCAGGGGGACAGGGGACGGAAACACCATATATTTT.

V gene TRBV5-5 combines with J gene TRBJ1-1, with 8 bases lining up with TRBD1. Germline V CDR1 and CDR2: SGHKS, YYEKEE (reference sequence). The CDR3 is 17 residues long. The V segment lost 4 bases and the J segment 1 base; nucleotides outside the gene matches: 12. CDR3 in amino acids: CASSTVGGGQENTEAFF. CDR3 DNA sequence: TGTGCCAGCAGCACGGTAGGGGGGGGACAGGAGAACACTGAAGCTTTCTTT.

The chain combines TRBV5-1 with TRBJ2-1, with 8 bases aligning to TRBD2. CDR1 and CDR2 from the germline V gene are SGHRS and YFSETQ. J lost 0 bases, V lost 7 bases, and 6 bases had no gene match. The CDR3 runs 15 residues. The CDR3 nucleotides read TGCGCCAGCCAACTAGCGGCTAGCTCCTACAATGAGCAGTTCTTC. Its translation: CASQLAASSYNEQFF. The full variable domain, rest sourced from reference TRBV5-1 and TRBJ2-1, is KAGVTQTPRYLIKTRGQQVTLSCSPISGHRSVSWYQQTPGQGLQFLFEYFSETQRNKGNFPGRFSGRQFSNSRSEMNVSTLELGDSALYLCASQLAASSYNEQFFGPGTRLTVL.

This chain joins TRBV7-9 and TRBJ2-5; maybe TRBD1 (5 bases). V was trimmed by 2 bases and J by 2 bases, leaving 15 bases between them. The CDR3 has 16 residues. Per the germline V gene, CDR1 is SEHNR and CDR2 is FQNEAQ (reference sequence). The CDR3 bases are TGTGCCAGCAGCTTACGAGTGGCGGCAGGGCAAGAGACCCAGTACTTC. It translates to CASSLRVAAGQETQYF.

V and J are TRBV9 and TRBJ2-1, with 9 bases that match TRBD2. Germline V gene lookup returns CDR1 SGDLS and CDR2 YYNGEE. Germline trimming cut 3 bases from V and 8 bases from J; bases unmatched to any gene: 6. CDR3 length: 14 amino acids. CDR3 nucleotides: TGTGCCAGCAGCGCAAGCGGGAGGCGGGATGAGCAGTTCTTC. Translated: CASSASGRRDEQFF.

The chain recombines TRBV27 with TRBJ1-1; D is ambiguous. This CDR3 region has 13 residues. From germline, CDR1 is MNHEY and CDR2 SMNVEV (reference sequence). V was trimmed by 6 bases and J by 0 bases, leaving 8 bases between them. CDR3 amino acids: CASRGHMNTEAFF. The DNA of the CDR3 is TGTGCCAGCAGGGGCCATATGAACACTGAAGCTTTCTTT.

This chain connects TRBV7-3 to TRBJ1-1; possibly TRBD1 for D (6 bases). The V gene's germline CDR1 is SGHTA and CDR2 FQGTGA. This CDR3 spans 14 amino acids. The germline V and J ends were trimmed by 5 bases and 1 base, with 11 bases remaining between them. CDR3 protein: CASSLQGTNTEAFF. As DNA, the CDR3 is TGTGCCAGCAGCCTGCAGGGGACGAACACTGAAGCTTTCTTT.

The chain joins TRBV13 to TRBJ2-7, with 12 positions matching TRBD2. CDR3 length: 15 residues. Germline V lookup: CDR1 PRHDT, CDR2 FYEKMQ (reference sequence). Trimming removed 7 bases from V and 3 bases from J; junction bases left unmatched: 7. The CDR3 protein is CASTYQTSGSYEQYF. The CDR3 bases are TGTGCCAGCACTTACCAGACTAGCGGGAGCTACGAGCAGTACTTC.

This chain joins TRBV5-4 and TRBJ2-7; 8 bases fit TRBD1. This CDR3 is built from 12 residues. Germline values: CDR1 SGHNT, CDR2 YYREEE (reference sequence). Trimming at V came to 10 bases and at J to 0 bases, leaving 3 bases not matched to a gene. DNA of the CDR3: TGTGCCTCTACAGGGGGCTCCTACGAGCAGTACTTC. Translating it yields CASTGGSYEQYF.

This clone was seen more than once but under ten times. The rearrangement joins TRBV6-4 to TRBJ2-1; TRBD1 agrees at 9 bases. This CDR3 region has 15 residues. The germline V gene has CDR1 MRHNA and CDR2 SNTAGT. V shed 0 bases, J shed 7 bases, and the junction held 4 bases outside the gene matches. CDR3 sequence reads: CASSDSMTGGNEQFF. In DNA, the CDR3 is TGTGCCAGCAGTGACTCGATGACAGGGGGTAATGAGCAGTTCTTC.

A single count supports this clone. The chain recombines TRBV18 with TRBJ1-1; TRBD1 aligns across 9 bases. The CDR3 runs to 18 residues. Germline-derived CDR1 and CDR2 are KGHSH and LQKENI. V gave up 3 bases and J gave up 0 bases; unmatched junction bases: 11. CDR3 sequence: CASSPLQGAMGMNTEAFF. The DNA of the CDR3 is TGTGCCAGCTCACCCTTACAGGGGGCAATGGGGATGAACACTGAAGCTTTCTTT.

The J gene is TRBJ1-4, the V gene TRBV5-1, with TRBD1 identical over 10 bases. CDR3 length equals 14 residues. Trimming removed 3 bases from V and 7 bases from J; junction bases left unmatched: 3. CDR1 and CDR2 (germline): SGHRS, YFSETQ. The CDR3 region is CASSSGQGSEKLFF. CDR3 DNA sequence: TGCGCCAGCAGCTCGGGACAGGGGAGTGAAAAACTGTTTTTT.

V and J are TRBV11-2 and TRBJ2-5; TRBD2 agrees at 12 bases. Trimming at V came to 2 bases and at J to 0 bases, leaving 10 bases not matched to a gene. Germline CDR1 reads SGHAT; CDR2 reads FQNNGV. The CDR3 contains 19 residues. Written as DNA, the CDR3 is TGTGCCAGCAGCTTACCCGTCGGACTAGCGGGAATCCACCAAGAGACCCAGTACTTC. Amino acids: CASSLPVGLAGIHQETQYF.

The chain joins TRBV15 to TRBJ1-5; D is unresolved. Germline V gives CDR1 LNHNV, CDR2 YYDKDF (reference sequence). Trimming stripped 11 bases from V and 0 bases from J, with 14 bases between. This CDR3 is 14 amino acids long. CDR3 coding DNA: TGTGCCGCTGGACTGGACTATAGCAATCAGCCCCAGCATTTT. It is translated as CAAGLDYSNQPQHF.

The chain recombines TRBV11-3 with TRBJ2-3, with D possibly TRBD1 on 5 matching bases. Trimming cost V 0 bases and J 3 bases, with 10 bases left between them. CDR1 is SGHNT, CDR2 YENEEA, per germline. The CDR3 runs 15 residues. The CDR3 spells CASSLEGRVTDTQYF. The DNA of the CDR3 is TGTGCCAGCAGCTTAGAAGGCAGGGTGACAGATACGCAGTATTTT.